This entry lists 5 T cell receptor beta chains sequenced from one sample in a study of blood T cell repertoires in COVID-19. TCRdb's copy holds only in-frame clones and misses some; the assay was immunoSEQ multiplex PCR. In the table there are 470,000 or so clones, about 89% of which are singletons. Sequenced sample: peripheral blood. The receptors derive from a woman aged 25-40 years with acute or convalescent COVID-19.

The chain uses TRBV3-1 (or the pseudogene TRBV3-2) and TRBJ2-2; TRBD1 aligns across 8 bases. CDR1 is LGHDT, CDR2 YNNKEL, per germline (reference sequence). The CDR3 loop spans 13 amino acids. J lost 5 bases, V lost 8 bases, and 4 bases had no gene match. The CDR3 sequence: CASERTGTGELFF. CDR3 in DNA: TGTGCCAGCGAAAGGACAGGGACCGGGGAGCTGTTTTTT.

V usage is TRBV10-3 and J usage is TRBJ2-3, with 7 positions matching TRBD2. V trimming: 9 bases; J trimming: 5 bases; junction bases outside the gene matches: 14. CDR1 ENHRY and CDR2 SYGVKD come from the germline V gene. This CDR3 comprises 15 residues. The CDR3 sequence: CAISGERGKVDTQYF. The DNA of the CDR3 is TGTGCCATTTCTGGGGAGCGGGGAAAGGTAGATACGCAGTATTTT.

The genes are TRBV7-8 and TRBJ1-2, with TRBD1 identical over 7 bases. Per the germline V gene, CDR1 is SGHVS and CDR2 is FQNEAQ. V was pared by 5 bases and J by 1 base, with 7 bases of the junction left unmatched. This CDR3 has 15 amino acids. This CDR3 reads CASSTRDRSNYGYTF. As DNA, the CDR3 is TGTGCCAGCAGCACCCGGGACAGAAGTAACTATGGCTACACCTTC.

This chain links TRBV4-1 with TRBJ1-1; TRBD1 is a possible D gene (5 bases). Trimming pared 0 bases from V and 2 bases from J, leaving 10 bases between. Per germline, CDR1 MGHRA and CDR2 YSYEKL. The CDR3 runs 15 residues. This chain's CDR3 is CASSQDPQGNTEAFF. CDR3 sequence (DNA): TGCGCCAGCAGCCAAGATCCCCAGGGAAACACTGAAGCTTTCTTT.

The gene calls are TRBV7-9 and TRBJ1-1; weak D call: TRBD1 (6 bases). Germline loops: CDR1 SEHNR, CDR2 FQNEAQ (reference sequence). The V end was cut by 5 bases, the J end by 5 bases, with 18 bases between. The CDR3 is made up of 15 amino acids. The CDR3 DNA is TGTGCCAGCAGCCAACCGCCAGGGGCGCTTACTGAAGCTTTCTTT. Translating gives CASSQPPGALTEAFF.